The 21 T cell receptor beta chains below come from one sample, sequenced in a study of identical twins. TCRdb fed the 5' RACE reads into MiXCR, producing one record per CDR3 protein. The repertoire holds 690,000 or so distinct CDR3 sequences, approximately 9% seen once, with 0.98% in the top ten. Another study also made use of these data, one on yellow fever vaccine responses in identical twins.

The sequenced material came from PBMCs. Every receptor here comes from a woman between 18 and 29 years old in good health.

This clonotype was counted many times. This chain connects TRBV5-1 to TRBJ1-1, with a weak D call TRBD1 (5 bases). V was pared by 0 bases and J by 5 bases, with 11 bases between. Germline V gene lookup returns CDR1 SGHRS and CDR2 YFSETQ. The CDR3 contains 14 residues. The CDR3 DNA reads TGCGCCAGCAGCTTGGGAGGGGAGGGGACTGAAGCTTTCTTT. It encodes CASSLGGEGTEAFF.

This chain joins TRBV29-1 and TRBJ1-2; 7 nucleotides line up with TRBD1. The V and J ends lost 7 bases and 5 bases, in that order; junction bases with no gene match: 4. CDR1 SQVTM and CDR2 ANQGSEA come from the germline V gene. The CDR3 sequence is 11 residues long. DNA of the CDR3: TGCAGCGCAGGACAGGCTTATGGCTACACCTTC. It translates to CSAGQAYGYTF.

The rearrangement joins TRBV30 to TRBJ1-4; D uncertain. With 1 base removed from V and 3 bases from J, the gap between germline ends came to 9 bases. Germline CDR1 is GTSNPN and CDR2 is SVGIG (reference sequence). The CDR3 runs to 14 residues. The CDR3 loop is CAWSAGNSNEKLFF. CDR3 sequence (DNA): TGTGCCTGGAGTGCCGGGAACTCTAATGAAAAACTGTTTTTT.

The chain's CDR3 is CASSRGGLGGNYEQYF. DNA of the CDR3: TGTGCCAGCAGTCGCGGTGGACTGGGAGGGAATTACGAGCAGTACTTC. V gene TRBV28 combines with J gene TRBJ2-7; TRBD2 aligns across 7 bases. The CDR3 totals 16 residues. Germline V gives CDR1 MDHEN, CDR2 SYDVKM. Trimming at V came to 5 bases and at J to 4 bases, leaving 14 bases not matched to a gene. Looking up the rest from reference TRBV28 and TRBJ2-7 gives the full variable domain: DVKVTQSSRYLVKRTGEKVFLECVQDMDHENMFWYRQDPGLGLRLIYFSYDVKMKEKGDIPEGYSVSREKKERFSLILESASTNQTSMYLCASSRGGLGGNYEQYFGPGTRLTVT.

This chain links TRBV25-1 with TRBJ2-5; 9 bases agree with TRBD2. This CDR3 is 16 amino acids long. CDR1 and CDR2 from the germline V gene are MGHDK and SYGVNS. V gave up 1 base and J gave up 2 bases; unmatched junction bases: 5. CDR3: CASSELAGGFQETQYF. CDR3 coding DNA: TGTGCCAGCAGTGAATTGGCGGGAGGGTTTCAAGAGACCCAGTACTTC.

This clonotype was counted many times. This chain links TRBV27 with TRBJ2-7; D is uncertain. V was cut by 6 bases and J by 4 bases, with 10 bases left in between. The CDR3 runs 12 residues. The germline CDR1 and CDR2 sequences are MNHEY and SMNVEV (reference sequence). CDR3 residues: CASSFLGYEQYF. The DNA of the CDR3 is TGTGCCAGCAGCTTTCTGGGTTACGAGCAGTACTTC.

In its sample, this clonotype was seen a few times. The V gene is TRBV6-1, the J gene TRBJ2-3; D remains ambiguous. The CDR3 length is 16 residues. Trimming removed 8 bases at V and 2 bases at J, with 20 bases between. From germline, CDR1 is MNHNS and CDR2 SASEGT. This chain's CDR3 is CASPSKGEAYTDTQYF. For the CDR3, the DNA is TGTGCCAGCCCCTCCAAAGGAGAGGCATACACAGATACGCAGTATTTT.

The V call is TRBV6-1, the J call TRBJ2-1; 8 bases are a match to TRBD1. Germline V lookup: CDR1 MNHNS, CDR2 SASEGT. The CDR3 has 16 amino acids. The junction had 9 bases not matched to a gene; V was cut back by 5 bases and J by 3 bases. CDR3 loop: CASSPLGQAFYNEQFF. The CDR3 region has the DNA TGTGCCAGCAGTCCCTTGGGACAGGCCTTCTACAATGAGCAGTTCTTC.

The J gene is TRBJ2-3, the V gene TRBV5-1; possibly TRBD2 for D (6 bases). CDR3 length: 14 residues. Trimming cost V 5 bases and J 1 base, with 11 bases left between them. The germline V gene has CDR1 SGHRS and CDR2 YFSETQ. CDR3 residues: CASRELAGTDTQYF. The CDR3 DNA is TGCGCCAGCAGAGAACTAGCAGGCACAGATACGCAGTATTTT.

This clonotype has a handful of counts. This sequence may be a read error, since a much larger clone differs from it by one base. This sequence joins TRBV7-9 and TRBJ2-1, with 7 bases aligning to TRBD1. The CDR3 spans 13 residues. Germline V gene sequence: CDR1 SEHNR, CDR2 FQNEAQ (reference sequence). Trimming at V came to 5 bases and at J to 6 bases, leaving 4 bases not matched to a gene. CDR3 coding DNA: TGTGCCAGCAGCCTGACAGGGACCAATGAGCAGTTCTTC. It codes for CASSLTGTNEQFF.

The table lists this clonotype with many counts. The chain has TRBV7-9 and TRBJ1-4; TRBD1 matches at 8 bases. The length of the CDR3 is 15 residues. The V gene's germline CDR1 is SEHNR and CDR2 FQNEAQ (reference sequence). The trim removed 4 bases at V and 5 bases at J, leaving 6 bases unmatched. The CDR3 nucleotides are TGTGCCAGCAGCTCTTGGACAGGGTCGAATGAAAAACTGTTTTTT. Translating it yields CASSSWTGSNEKLFF.

The chain is built from TRBV18 and TRBJ2-6, with 10 bases matching TRBD1. The ends lost 5 bases at V and 4 bases at J; junction bases unmatched: 8. The CDR3 spans 17 residues. Germline values: CDR1 KGHSH, CDR2 LQKENI. CDR3 residues: CASSTRGTGAGANVLTF. The CDR3 nucleotides read TGTGCCAGCTCAACCCGAGGGACAGGGGCAGGGGCCAACGTCCTGACTTTC.

This clonotype has a handful of counts. This chain connects TRBV20-1 to TRBJ2-7; D possibly corresponds to TRBD2 (6 bases). V lost 4 bases and J lost 2, with 21 bases in between. The germline V gene has CDR1 DFQATT and CDR2 SNEGSKA (reference sequence). This CDR3 has 16 residues. This chain's CDR3 is CSATDPGGATTYEQYF. CDR3 nucleotide sequence: TGCAGTGCTACGGACCCAGGCGGGGCCACCACCTACGAGCAGTACTTC.

The chain is built from TRBV10-3 and TRBJ2-3; D gene uncertain. The CDR3 is 12 residues long. The germline V gene encodes CDR1 ENHRY and CDR2 SYGVKD. V gave up 3 bases and J gave up 6 bases, with 7 bases separating them. CDR3 in amino acids: CAISEQGDTQYF. In nucleotides, the CDR3 is TGTGCCATCAGTGAACAAGGGGATACGCAGTATTTT.

This clonotype was recorded at least ten times. This chain links TRBV4-3 with TRBJ1-1; D gene unclear. Germline CDR1 reads LGHNA; CDR2 reads YSLEER. Trimming pared 1 base from V and 7 bases from J, leaving 13 bases between. This CDR3 has 14 amino acids. The CDR3 spells CASSQGVSTLEAFF. The CDR3 DNA reads as TGCGCCAGCAGCCAAGGTGTCAGTACACTTGAAGCTTTCTTT.

V and J are TRBV6-4 and TRBJ1-1; D gene unclear. The CDR3 length is 12 residues. Germline CDR1 MRHNA, CDR2 SNTAGT. Trimming removed 0 bases from V and 9 bases from J, with 8 bases in between. CDR3: CASSDSSRKAFF. CDR3 sequence (DNA): TGTGCCAGCAGTGACTCGAGCAGGAAAGCTTTCTTT.

V gene TRBV3-1 combines with J gene TRBJ2-5; D is ambiguous. Trimming stripped 2 bases from V and 3 bases from J, with 4 bases between. There are 12 residues in the CDR3. Germline assignment: CDR1 LGHDT and CDR2 YNNKEL (reference sequence). The CDR3 DNA reads as TGTGCCAGCAGCCAACGCGAAGAGACCCAGTACTTC. Residues: CASSQREETQYF.

This clonotype was seen a handful of times. The V call is TRBV20-1, the J call TRBJ2-7; D perhaps matches TRBD2 (5 bases). The CDR3 totals 12 residues. V lost 6 bases, J lost 3 bases, and 12 bases lay in between. Per germline, CDR1 DFQATT and CDR2 SNEGSKA (reference sequence). Here the CDR3 reads CSAPGELYEQYF. The CDR3 DNA reads as TGCAGTGCCCCCGGGGAACTCTACGAGCAGTACTTC.

This clonotype was found a few times. The V gene is TRBV3-1, the J gene TRBJ2-4, with D unclear. Germline lookup yields CDR1 LGHDT and CDR2 YNNKEL (reference sequence). V lost 0 bases and J lost 3, with 12 bases in between. CDR3 size: 16 residues. The CDR3 spells CASSQDLTHGKNIQYF. CDR3 DNA: TGTGCCAGCAGCCAAGATCTGACGCACGGCAAAAACATTCAGTACTTC.

The chain links TRBV5-1 to TRBJ1-1; the D gene is possibly TRBD1 (6 bases). V was cut by 4 bases and J by 0 bases, with 13 bases left in between. The CDR3 sequence is 15 residues long. CDR1 and CDR2 (germline): SGHRS, YFSETQ. The CDR3 DNA reads as TGCGCCAGCAGCATAAAGGACAGACTGAACACTGAAGCTTTCTTT. It yields the protein CASSIKDRLNTEAFF.

The sample holds a few counts of this clonotype. The rearrangement uses TRBV29-1 and TRBJ1-1; perhaps TRBD1 as D (6 bases). Deletions cut 7 bases from V and 1 base from J, with 13 bases between. The V gene's germline CDR1 is SQVTM and CDR2 ANQGSEA. The CDR3 runs 13 residues. The DNA for the CDR3 is TGCAGCGCAGACCGAGGGGGGAACACTGAAGCTTTCTTT. Amino acids: CSADRGGNTEAFF.